These 29 T cell receptor beta chains were all obtained from the same sample, sequenced in a study of identical twins. TCRdb recomputed calls from the 5' RACE reads with MiXCR, one row per CDR3 protein. Here the sample spans 510,000 or so distinct CDR3 sequences, approximately 16% being singletons. This sample was shared with a second study, whose subject was yellow fever vaccine responses in identical twins.

Sequenced sample: CD4+ T cells sorted from blood. The source is a woman in her late teens or twenties in good health.

This clonotype was detected only a few times. The chain is built from TRBV2 and TRBJ1-4; D is ambiguous. The V end lost 1 base, the J end lost 8 bases, and 11 bases lay between the germline ends. CDR3 size: 14 residues. Germline CDR1 and CDR2: SNHLY and FYNNEI. CDR3 bases: TGTGCCAGCAGTGAAGTCCCGGGAAAGGAAAAACTGTTTTTT. The encoded protein is CASSEVPGKEKLFF.

This clonotype was recorded only once. V usage is TRBV6-5 and J usage is TRBJ2-2, with 7 positions matching TRBD2. Germline V lookup: CDR1 MNHEY, CDR2 SVGAGI. The CDR3 runs to 17 residues. V lost 2 bases and J lost 0; bases outside the gene matches: 6. In DNA form, the CDR3 reads TGTGCCAGCAGTTACGATAAACTAGCGACGAACACCGGGGAGCTGTTTTTT. Translating gives CASSYDKLATNTGELFF.

In this sample, this clonotype turned up many times. The J gene is TRBJ2-4, the V gene TRBV4-1; D is perhaps TRBD2 (5 bases). Between the trimmed V and J ends, which lost 0 bases and 0 bases, there was a span of 15 bases. The CDR3 length is 18 residues. CDR1 MGHRA and CDR2 YSYEKL come from the germline V gene. CDR3 sequence (DNA): TGCGCCAGCAGCCAAGATGGTGGCGGGTCAATAGCCAAAAACATTCAGTACTTC. It encodes CASSQDGGGSIAKNIQYF.

This clonotype was counted between two and nine times. The J gene is TRBJ2-1, the V gene TRBV28; D is possibly TRBD2 (6 bases). The V gene's germline CDR1 is MDHEN and CDR2 SYDVKM. CDR3 length: 20 amino acids. The germline V and J ends were trimmed by 3 bases and 0 bases, with 24 bases remaining between them. This CDR3 is CASSFSAGVAEISSYNEQFF. As DNA, the CDR3 is TGTGCCAGCAGTTTTTCGGCTGGAGTAGCGGAGATAAGCTCCTACAATGAGCAGTTCTTC.

This clonotype occurred a few times. The chain employs TRBV3-1 and TRBJ2-1; TRBD1 is a possible D gene (5 bases). The CDR3 covers 16 residues. CDR1 is LGHDT and CDR2 is YNNKEL in the germline V gene (reference sequence). V was trimmed by 4 bases and J by 0 bases, leaving 13 bases between them. CDR3 coding DNA: TGTGCCAGCAGCCCTTGGACACATAACTCCTACAATGAGCAGTTCTTC. Translated: CASSPWTHNSYNEQFF.

The V and J genes are TRBV12-3 or TRBV12-4 and TRBJ2-6; 9 positions match TRBD2. V gave up 3 bases and J gave up 0 bases; unmatched junction bases: 12. The CDR3 sequence is 20 residues long. CDR3 DNA: TGTGCCAGCAGTTTCTTAACTCTTCTAGCGGGGAACTCTGGGGCCAACGTCCTGACTTTC. This gives the protein CASSFLTLLAGNSGANVLTF.

This rearrangement joins TRBV5-1 to TRBJ2-1; the D call may be TRBD1 or TRBD2 (5 bases each). Trimming pared 1 base from V and 9 bases from J, leaving 17 bases between. The germline CDR1 and CDR2 sequences are SGHRS and YFSETQ. CDR3 size: 15 residues. CDR3 loop: CASSLLLDRGGEQFF. CDR3 DNA: TGCGCCAGCAGCTTGCTACTAGATCGGGGCGGTGAGCAGTTCTTC.

The CDR3 DNA reads TGCGCCAGCAGCTTGGCTAAAACTAGCGGGAACTCGGTCGAGCAGTACTTC. Translating gives CASSLAKTSGNSVEQYF. V usage is TRBV5-1 and J usage is TRBJ2-7; TRBD2 agrees at 10 bases. The CDR3 is 17 residues long. The V segment lost 0 bases and the J segment 6 bases; nucleotides outside the gene matches: 12. Germline V gene sequence: CDR1 SGHRS, CDR2 YFSETQ. Combining the CDR3 with reference TRBV5-1 and TRBJ2-7 gives the whole variable domain KAGVTQTPRYLIKTRGQQVTLSCSPISGHRSVSWYQQTPGQGLQFLFEYFSETQRNKGNFPGRFSGRQFSNSRSEMNVSTLELGDSALYLCASSLAKTSGNSVEQYFGPGTRLTVT.

V is TRBV2 and J is TRBJ1-4; TRBD1 matches 8 bases. CDR1 and CDR2 (germline): SNHLY, FYNNEI. The V gene end was trimmed by 2 bases and the J gene end by 5 bases; junction bases not matched to a gene: 1. The CDR3 has 14 amino acids. CDR3 DNA sequence: TGTGCCAGCAGTGAACGACAGGGGAATGAAAAACTGTTTTTT. Residues: CASSERQGNEKLFF.

The chain combines TRBV20-1 with TRBJ2-5; no definite D call. Germline V lookup: CDR1 DFQATT, CDR2 SNEGSKA (reference sequence). This CDR3 is built from 11 residues. Trimming stripped 5 bases from V and 0 bases from J, with 4 bases between. The chain's CDR3 is CSAPYQETQYF. The CDR3 coding sequence is TGCAGTGCTCCTTACCAAGAGACCCAGTACTTC.

The chain has TRBV15 and TRBJ2-3, with TRBD1 as a possible D gene (5 bases). The CDR3 length is 13 residues. Deletions cut 0 bases from V and 5 bases from J, with 6 bases between. The germline V gene encodes CDR1 LNHNV and CDR2 YYDKDF (reference sequence). CDR3 residues: CATSRDQGDTQYF. The CDR3 DNA sequence: TGTGCCACCAGCAGAGATCAGGGAGATACGCAGTATTTT.

This clonotype was seen many times. V gene TRBV5-5 combines with J gene TRBJ2-5, with 9 bases fitting TRBD1. Looked up from germline, CDR1 is SGHKS and CDR2 is YYEKEE (reference sequence). This CDR3 contains 14 residues. The ends lost 0 bases at V and 5 bases at J; junction bases unmatched: 2. The CDR3 protein is CASSLGGQGETQYF. CDR3 sequence (DNA): TGTGCCAGCAGCTTGGGGGGACAGGGCGAGACCCAGTACTTC.

The chain couples TRBV5-1 to TRBJ2-7; 8 bases are a match to TRBD1. Germline-derived CDR1 and CDR2 are SGHRS and YFSETQ. The length of the CDR3 is 16 residues. J gave up 3 bases and V 1 base, and 9 bases lay outside the gene matches. Written as DNA, the CDR3 is TGCGCCAGCAGCTTGAGTGAAGGACAGGGCTTCTACGAGCAGTACTTC. This gives the protein CASSLSEGQGFYEQYF.

This clonotype turned up a few times. The chain links TRBV27 to TRBJ2-4; perhaps TRBD1 as D (6 bases). This CDR3 has 14 residues. Per germline, CDR1 MNHEY and CDR2 SMNVEV (reference sequence). Trimming removed 2 bases at V and 8 bases at J, with 13 bases between. The CDR3 nucleotides are TGTGCCAGCAGTTTAAGACAGGCTAGAGACATTCAGTACTTC. This gives the protein CASSLRQARDIQYF.

This clonotype was observed a handful of times. The chain employs TRBV24-1 and TRBJ2-2, with D possibly being TRBD2 (6 bases). CDR1 KGHDR and CDR2 SFDVKD come from the germline V gene. The V and J ends lost 5 bases and 3 bases respectively, with 12 bases between them. The CDR3 has 15 amino acids. CDR3 loop: CATSGAGSYTGELFF. CDR3 bases: TGTGCCACCAGTGGGGCGGGATCTTACACCGGGGAGCTGTTTTTT.

The table lists this clonotype with a few counts. This chain connects TRBV6-1 to TRBJ2-1, with 15 bases that match TRBD2. Germline V CDR1 and CDR2: MNHNS, SASEGT. The CDR3 spans 15 residues. The J segment lost 7 bases and the V segment lost 6 bases, leaving 4 bases of the junction unmatched. In DNA form, the CDR3 reads TGTGCCAGCAGCACCGGGACTAGCGGGGGGAATGAGCAGTTCTTC. It encodes CASSTGTSGGNEQFF.

Here the CDR3 DNA reads TGTGCCAGCAGTAACGGACTAGCGCCCACAGATACGCAGTATTTT. Translated: CASSNGLAPTDTQYF. The V gene is TRBV2, the J gene TRBJ2-3, with TRBD2 matching 9 bases. Trimming at V came to 5 bases and at J to 2 bases, leaving 5 bases not matched to a gene. CDR1 SNHLY and CDR2 FYNNEI come from the germline V gene. The CDR3 loop spans 15 amino acids.

This clonotype was counted a few times. The chain combines TRBV5-1 with TRBJ2-5; D is perhaps TRBD1 (5 bases). This CDR3 comprises 13 residues. Per the germline V gene, CDR1 is SGHRS and CDR2 is YFSETQ. Trimming pared 4 bases from V and 7 bases from J, leaving 14 bases between. CDR3 residues: CASSKGPQGTQYF. CDR3 DNA sequence: TGCGCCAGCAGCAAGGGGCCCCAGGGGACCCAGTACTTC.

This chain links TRBV12-3 or TRBV12-4 with TRBJ1-4, with TRBD1 matching over 7 bases. V lost 8 bases and J lost 5; bases outside the gene matches: 5. CDR3 length equals 13 residues. This CDR3 is CASAGQINEKLFF. The CDR3 bases are TGTGCCAGCGCGGGACAGATAAATGAAAAACTGTTTTTT.

The rearrangement uses TRBV10-3 and TRBJ2-7; TRBD2 agrees at 14 bases. Germline CDR1 reads ENHRY; CDR2 reads SYGVKD. The ends lost 6 bases at V and 1 base at J; junction bases unmatched: 11. This CDR3 contains 18 residues. The CDR3, as DNA: TGTGCCATCAGAGGTGGGGGACTAGCGGGAGAAGGGTCCTACGAGCAGTACTTC. It is translated as CAIRGGGLAGEGSYEQYF.

The chain uses TRBV28 and TRBJ2-1, with 7 nucleotides matching TRBD2. Losses at the gene ends were 6 bases for V and 0 bases for J; bases not matched to a gene: 5. CDR3 length: 15 residues. Per germline, CDR1 MDHEN and CDR2 SYDVKM. The DNA of the CDR3 is TGTGCCAGCAGAAAGAGCGGGATCTCCTACAATGAGCAGTTCTTC. It encodes CASRKSGISYNEQFF.

This chain connects TRBV28 to TRBJ2-3, with TRBD1 matching over 7 bases. After removal of 6 bases from V and 0 bases from J, the junction contained 9 bases not matched to a gene. CDR1 and CDR2 from the germline V gene are MDHEN and SYDVKM. This CDR3 is 16 amino acids long. CDR3 in amino acids: CASRKQGFPSTDTQYF. The CDR3 DNA reads as TGTGCCAGCAGGAAACAGGGGTTTCCCAGCACAGATACGCAGTATTTT.

The V gene is TRBV12-5, the J gene TRBJ2-5, with 8 bases fitting TRBD2. Germline V lookup: CDR1 LGHNT, CDR2 FRNRAP. CDR3 length equals 17 residues. Trimming removed 5 bases from V and 0 bases from J; junction bases left unmatched: 11. The CDR3 DNA reads as TGTGCTAGTGGTCCCCAACGGGCTAGCGGGTACCAAGAGACCCAGTACTTC. Translating gives CASGPQRASGYQETQYF.

V usage is TRBV28 and J usage is TRBJ2-3; TRBD2 aligns across 10 bases. There are 15 residues in the CDR3. After removal of 4 bases from V and 2 bases from J, the junction contained 3 bases not matched to a gene. Germline CDR1 and CDR2: MDHEN and SYDVKM. This CDR3 is CASSSGLANTDTQYF. CDR3 coding DNA: TGTGCCAGCAGTTCGGGACTAGCGAACACAGATACGCAGTATTTT.

This clonotype was picked up a small number of times. V gene TRBV6-5 combines with J gene TRBJ1-2; TRBD1 might be the D (6 bases). The CDR3 has 16 amino acids. Germline CDR1 and CDR2: MNHEY and SVGAGI. V lost 4 bases, J lost 5 bases, and 20 bases lay in between. CDR3 nucleotides: TGTGCCAGCAGTTTCCAAAGCCAAACAGGGACTTATGGCTACACCTTC. It codes for CASSFQSQTGTYGYTF.

The chain joins TRBV2 to TRBJ2-4, with TRBD1 identical over 9 bases. The length of the CDR3 is 16 residues. Germline assignment: CDR1 SNHLY and CDR2 FYNNEI. CDR3 amino acids: CASRDRVSAAKNIQYF. The CDR3 coding sequence is TGTGCTAGCCGGGACAGGGTGTCGGCGGCCAAAAACATTCAGTACTTC.

This clonotype was counted only a few times. The chain is built from TRBV6-5 and TRBJ2-2, with TRBD2 as a possible D gene (5 bases). The germline V gene encodes CDR1 MNHEY and CDR2 SVGAGI. The CDR3 consists of 16 residues. Between the trimmed V and J ends, which lost 0 bases and 6 bases, there was a span of 14 bases. The CDR3 protein is CASSYSRVTGAGELFF. The CDR3 bases are TGTGCCAGCAGTTACTCGAGGGTAACCGGGGCCGGGGAGCTGTTTTTT.

The chain uses TRBV20-1 and TRBJ1-3; TRBD1 might be the D (5 bases). Trimming shortened V by 5 bases and J by 0 bases, and 17 bases separated the two germline ends. There are 16 residues in the CDR3. Germline V gene lookup returns CDR1 DFQATT and CDR2 SNEGSKA (reference sequence). The CDR3 nucleotides are TGCAGTGCTCGACCCAGAGGGACCGACTCTGGAAACACCATATATTTT. Its translation is CSARPRGTDSGNTIYF.

This clonotype was counted many times. For the CDR3, the DNA is TGTGCCAGCAGCTTTACGGGACCCCCGTACGGAGTGCAGTTCTTC. This codes for CASSFTGPPYGVQFF. The V gene is TRBV11-1, the J gene TRBJ2-1; D is perhaps TRBD1 or TRBD2 (5 bases each). Trimming removed 3 bases at V and 12 bases at J, with 21 bases between. The CDR3 runs to 15 residues. CDR1 is SGHAT and CDR2 is FQDESV in the germline V gene (reference sequence).